A selection of T cell receptor beta chains follows, all from one sample in a study of early T cells in non-severe SARS-CoV-2 infection. A single record per CDR3 protein comes from TCRdb applying MiXCR to the 5' RACE reads. The sample lists about 46,000 distinct CDR3 sequences, around a tenth occurring once. The specimen comprised whole blood, sampled at baseline. Receptor source: an adult who was a healthcare worker with PCR-confirmed SARS-CoV-2 infection or an uninfected control (not recorded which). The CDR3 runs from the conserved cysteine through the conserved F or W. D genes are given only for firm matches. Rows may omit the clone size; those that give it use once, few, many or a size class.

v_gene,j_gene,d_gene,abundance,CDR3nt,CDR3aa
TRBV7-2,TRBJ2-3,TRBD2,NA,TGTGCCAGCAGCTTATTCAGCGGGGGGGCCGCAGATACGCAGTATTTT,CASSLFSGGAADTQYF
TRBV5-1,TRBJ2-7,TRBD2,few,TGCGCCAGCAGCTGGAGAGCTAGCGGTTACGAGCAGTACTTC,CASSWRASGYEQYF
TRBV9,TRBJ1-1,TRBD1,NA,TGTGCCAGCAGCGGAAGCAGGGGGCGGGAAACTGAAGCTTTCTTT,CASSGSRGRETEAFF
TRBV25-1,TRBJ2-2,NA,few,TGTGCCAGCAGTGAGGGACTCAGGAACACCGGGGAGCTGTTTTTT,CASSEGLRNTGELFF
TRBV12-3/TRBV12-4,TRBJ2-6,NA,few,TGTGCCAGCTGGACCTCTGGGGCCAACGTCCTGACTTTC,CASWTSGANVLTF
TRBV2,TRBJ1-5,NA,NA,TGTGCCAGCCGGGATTCTTCAGGGGAGGGTCAGCCCCAGCATTTT,CASRDSSGEGQPQHF
TRBV7-9,TRBJ1-1,TRBD1,few,TGTGCCAGCAGCTCCCGGACAGGGTACACCACTGAAGCTTTCTTT,CASSSRTGYTTEAFF
TRBV11-2,TRBJ2-7,TRBD1,NA,TGTGCCAGCAGCCGCATCTCCGGGACAGATTACGAGCAGTACTTC,CASSRISGTDYEQYF
TRBV3-1,TRBJ2-3,NA,many,TGTGCCAGCAGCCCTAGAGGATGGGCTGATACGCAGTATTTT,CASSPRGWADTQYF
TRBV28,TRBJ2-1,TRBD2,NA,TGTGCCAGCATGAGGACTAGCGGGTTCCTAAGCTCCTACAATGAGCAGTTCTTC,CASMRTSGFLSSYNEQFF
TRBV2,TRBJ2-5,TRBD1,once,TGTGCCAGCACCCCGACAGGGACGTACCAAGAGACCCAGTACTTC,CASTPTGTYQETQYF
TRBV18,TRBJ1-2,NA,many,TGTGCCAGCTCACCGGGTCTCATGAACTATGGCTACACCTTC,CASSPGLMNYGYTF
TRBV10-3,TRBJ2-1,TRBD1,NA,TGTGCCATCAGCCAAGGGACAGCTAAATACAATGAGCAGTTCTTC,CAISQGTAKYNEQFF
TRBV6-1,TRBJ1-2,NA,few,TGTGCCAGCAGTGAATTTTCGGGGGCTAACTATGGCTACACCTTC,CASSEFSGANYGYTF
TRBV7-2,TRBJ2-7,TRBD2,NA,TGTGCCAGCAGTTTTAAAGGGACTAGCGGGGGTTACGAGCAGTACTTC,CASSFKGTSGGYEQYF
TRBV29-1,TRBJ1-1,TRBD1,many,TGCAGCGTTCGAGCAGGGGGCAGTGGCACTGAAGCTTTCTTT,CSVRAGGSGTEAFF